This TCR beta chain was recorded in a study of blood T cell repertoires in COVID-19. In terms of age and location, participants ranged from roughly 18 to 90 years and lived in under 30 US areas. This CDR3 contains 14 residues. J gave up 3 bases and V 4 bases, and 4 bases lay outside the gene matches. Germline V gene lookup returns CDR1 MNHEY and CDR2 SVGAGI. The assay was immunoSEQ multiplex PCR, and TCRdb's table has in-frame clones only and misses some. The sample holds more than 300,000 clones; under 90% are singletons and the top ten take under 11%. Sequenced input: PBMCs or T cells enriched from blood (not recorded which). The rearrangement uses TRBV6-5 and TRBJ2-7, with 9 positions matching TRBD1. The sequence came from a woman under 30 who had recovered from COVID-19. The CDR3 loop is CASSSWDRDYEQYF. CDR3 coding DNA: TGTGCCAGCAGTTCGTGGGACAGGGACTACGAGCAGTACTTC.